This T cell receptor beta chain emerged from a study of cytomegalovirus exposure and HLA in healthy donors. Study-level findings and limits: Overall, 164 TCR beta chains were annotated as cytomegalovirus-associated.

V dropped 2 bases and J dropped 6; count of bases not matched to a gene: 1. The CDR3 loop spans 12 amino acids. Germline CDR1 and CDR2: MGHDK and SYGVNS. With respect to this clone: Its antigen is as yet unknown. Different DNA sequences within this sample yield the same CDR3.

PCR involved 60 Vbeta and 13 Jbeta primers. Repertoires were generated with immunoSEQ multiplex PCR, while TCRdb's copy carries only in-frame clones and drops some. The sample comprises about 170,000 clones, approximately 70% of which are singletons, and 6% to 7.5% rests with the top ten. The sequence came from a middle-aged man in good health and CMV-seropositive. The specimen was PBMCs. The chain couples TRBV25-1 to TRBJ2-7; TRBD2 matches 7 bases. This chain's CDR3 is CASSEGRGEQYF. For the CDR3, the DNA is TGTGCCAGCAGTGAAGGGAGGGGCGAGCAGTACTTC.